This T cell receptor beta chain was observed in a study of blood T cell repertoires in COVID-19. Libraries were prepared by immunoSEQ multiplex PCR; TCRdb keeps only in-frame clonotypes and omits some of them. This sample has roughly 110,000 clones; approximately 90% occur once, and the top ten carry 8.4%. This clonotype originated in a woman aged 70-85 years who had recovered from COVID-19. Material: peripheral blood.

This chain's CDR3 is CASSRPSGARGEFF. In DNA, the CDR3 is TGTGCCAGCAGCAGGCCTAGCGGTGCTAGAGGGGAGTTCTTC. The chain recombines TRBV7-9 with TRBJ2-1; 7 nucleotides align to TRBD2. The CDR3 totals 14 residues. Trimming removed 5 bases from V and 14 bases from J; junction bases left unmatched: 15. The germline V gene encodes CDR1 SEHNR and CDR2 FQNEAQ (reference sequence).